The rows below give T cell receptor beta chains drawn from one sample of a study of T cell changes during pregnancy in multiple sclerosis. The table came from immunoSEQ multiplex PCR; TCRdb's copy has only in-frame clones and leaves some out. The table records more than 45,000 clones, 80% to 95% of them present only once. Sequencing was performed on CD4+ T cells from peripheral blood mononuclear cells, taken after pregnancy. These receptors all stem from a female donor with multiple sclerosis, enrolled in a pregnancy study. Both conserved end residues are part of each CDR3. A D gene is named only where the DNA matches it firmly. The size entry is marked missing in some rows and otherwise reads once, few, many or a size class.

TRBD1,few,TRBV6-1,TRBJ1-6,TGTGCCGGACAGGGACATAATAATTCACCCCTCCACTTT,CAGQGHNNSPLHF
-,-,TRBV4-1,TRBJ1-6,TGCGCCAGCAGCCAAGAACAGGGATCCGTATCACCCCTCCACTTT,CASSQEQGSVSPLHF
-,-,TRBV7-3,TRBJ2-3,TGTGCCAGCAGCTTCCTCCCGTTTACAGATACGCAGTATTTT,CASSFLPFTDTQYF
-,-,TRBV19,TRBJ2-1,TGTGCCAGTAGTGAAGTGAGGTGGAATGAGCAGTTCTTC,CASSEVRWNEQFF
-,-,TRBV6-5,TRBJ2-1,TGTGCCAGCAGTTACTCGGCAGGCTTAGGCGAGCAGTTCTTC,CASSYSAGLGEQFF
-,-,TRBV30,TRBJ2-3,TGTGCCTGGAGTCTAAGCACAGATACGCAGTATTTT,CAWSLSTDTQYF
-,-,TRBV30,TRBJ1-5,TGTGCCTGGAGTCCACTCCCGGGGGGGTACAATCAGCCCCAGCATTTT,CAWSPLPGGYNQPQHF
-,-,TRBV5-1,TRBJ2-7,TGCGCCAGCAGCTTTGAGGTCCACTCCTACGAGCAGTACTTC,CASSFEVHSYEQYF
-,-,TRBV10-2,TRBJ1-5,TGCGCCAGCAGTTTCGGACTTTATAGCAATCAGCCCCAGCATTTT,CASSFGLYSNQPQHF
-,-,TRBV5-1,TRBJ2-1,TGCGCCAGCATACCCCCGGAAATAGATACAGGTTCCAATGAGCAGTTCTTC,CASIPPEIDTGSNEQFF
-,once,TRBV6-5,TRBJ1-1,TGTGCCAGCAGCCGACCGGGAAACACTGAAGCTTTCTTT,CASSRPGNTEAFF
-,-,TRBV4-3,TRBJ2-3,TGCGCCAGCAGCCAAGAGTTTTCTAGCACAGATACGCAGTATTTT,CASSQEFSSTDTQYF
TRBD2,-,TRBV7-9,TRBJ2-5,TGTGCCAGCAGCTTAGTTGGCGGGACTATTCACCAAGAGACCCAGTACTTC,CASSLVGGTIHQETQYF
TRBD2,once,TRBV5-1,TRBJ2-1,TGCGCCAGCAGCTTGGCTTCGGGACTAGGGGGAAGCGAGCAGTTCTTC,CASSLASGLGGSEQFF
TRBD1,-,TRBV5-1,TRBJ1-5,TGCGCCAGCAGCTGGACAACAGGGGGAGGTCAGCCCCAGCATTTT,CASSWTTGGGQPQHF
TRBD1,-,TRBV6-5,TRBJ1-2,TGTGCCAGCAGCAAGGACAGGCCCTGGGGTGGCTACACCTTC,CASSKDRPWGGYTF
-,-,TRBV4-3,TRBJ1-1,TGCGCCAGCAGCCAAACCGTGGAGGGGTGGGACACTGAAGCTTTCTTT,CASSQTVEGWDTEAFF
-,-,TRBV9,TRBJ1-1,TGTGCCAGCAGCGTAGTGGCGGGGCCTGAAGCTTTCTTT,CASSVVAGPEAFF
TRBD1,-,TRBV27,TRBJ1-3,TGTGCCAGCAGCCTCCGACAGGGAAGGGAAGCCATATATTTT,CASSLRQGREAIYF
-,-,TRBV7-2,TRBJ2-7,TGTGCCAGCAGCAGAGAGAGAGCCTACGAGCAGTACTTC,CASSRERAYEQYF
-,once,TRBV21-1,TRBJ1-2,TGTGCCAGCAGCAGCCGCAACGGCCCTACTAGGTATGGCTACACCTTC,CASSSRNGPTRYGYTF
TRBD1,-,TRBV2,TRBJ1-3,TGTGCCAGCAGGTACTCGACAGGGGGAAACACCATATATTTT,CASRYSTGGNTIYF
-,-,TRBV10-3,TRBJ2-7,TGTGCCATCAGTGAGTCAGTCTCCTTCGGGGGCGAGCAGTACTTC,CAISESVSFGGEQYF
-,once,TRBV6-6,TRBJ1-5,TGTGCCAGCAGTTCGCTCCGGCCAGGTGGCAATCAGCCCCAGCATTTT,CASSSLRPGGNQPQHF
-,-,TRBV19,TRBJ1-2,TGTGCCAGTAGCGGCGGGGGGACGGGTGGAAATGTGAGAGGCTACACCTTC,CASSGGGTGGNVRGYTF
-,-,TRBV4-2,TRBJ1-5,TGTGCCAGCAGCCAAGAAACGAGGGGGAGCAATCAGCCCCAGCATTTT,CASSQETRGSNQPQHF
TRBD2,-,TRBV13,TRBJ2-5,TGTGCCAGCAGCTTGCTGCGCGGGGGGCAAGAGACCCAGTACTTC,CASSLLRGGQETQYF
-,-,TRBV6-5,TRBJ2-5,TGTGCCAGCAGTTACTCTAGATTGTCGGAGACCCAGTACTTC,CASSYSRLSETQYF
TRBD1,-,TRBV4-2,TRBJ2-7,TGTGCCAGCAGCCCGTTCCCAGGGGGCCAGAGCTCCTACGAGCAGTACTTC,CASSPFPGGQSSYEQYF